This section outlines one T cell receptor (beta chain) sequence together with its context. This sample stems from a study of control samples from healthy donors and cancer patients. Deletions cut 4 bases from V and 2 bases from J, with 17 bases between. CDR3 length: 16 residues. The germline V gene has CDR1 SGHRS and CDR2 YFSETQ. The method was immunoSEQ multiplex PCR; TCRdb's version includes in-frame clones alone and lacks a portion of them. The table has around 80,000 clones, around nine tenths seen once; the top ten hold 4.5% to 6%. The specimen sequenced was blood. This sequence was found in a woman between 45 and 60 years old in good health. The chain recombines TRBV5-1 with TRBJ2-3, with a possible D match to TRBD1 (5 bases). CDR3 sequence (DNA): TGCGCCAGCAGCCAAGGATGGGGCACTTCCACAGATACGCAGTATTTT. Protein sequence: CASSQGWGTSTDTQYF.